A single sample is the source of the 11 T cell receptor beta chains below, sequenced in a study of cytomegalovirus exposure and HLA in healthy donors. Produced via immunoSEQ multiplex PCR; TCRdb's table is partial and in-frame only. In the table there are 150,000 to 200,000 clones, just under 85% of which are singletons. The sample consisted of PBMCs. Receptors were obtained from a man aged 25 to 40 in good health and CMV-seropositive.

This clone was counted between two and nine times. V is TRBV28 and J is TRBJ1-2; possible D gene TRBD1, 5 bases. There are 14 residues in the CDR3. The V and J ends lost 5 bases and 7 bases respectively, with 17 bases between them. Germline assignment: CDR1 MDHEN and CDR2 SYDVKM. As DNA, the CDR3 is TGTGCCAGCAGTAGAGGCAGGGCCGCCTTTGGCTACACCTTC. This codes for CASSRGRAAFGYTF.

This clone was observed once. CDR3 in amino acids: CASSYQGPNSPLHF. In nucleotides, the CDR3 is TGTGCCAGCAGTTACCAGGGGCCCAATTCACCCCTCCACTTT. V gene TRBV6-5 combines with J gene TRBJ1-6, with TRBD1 as a possible D gene (6 bases). The germline gives CDR1 MNHEY, CDR2 SVGAGI. V dropped 2 bases and J dropped 7 bases, with 9 bases sitting between them. The CDR3 runs 14 residues.

V and J are TRBV9 and TRBJ1-1, with TRBD1 as a possible D gene (6 bases). The V end was cut by 2 bases, the J end by 4 bases, with 12 bases between. Germline loops: CDR1 SGDLS, CDR2 YYNGEE. There are 14 residues in the CDR3. CDR3 DNA: TGTGCCAGCAGCGTCGCAGGGGCGAGCACTGAAGCTTTCTTT. It codes for CASSVAGASTEAFF.

This chain joins TRBV21-1 and TRBJ2-7; no DNA check was done on the table's D call, TRBD2. TRBV21-1 is a known pseudogene. The CDR3 covers 16 residues. Written as DNA, the CDR3 is TGTGCCAGCAGCAAAATACATCCGGGGGGTACCTACGAGCAGTACTTC. Encoded protein: CASSKIHPGGTYEQYF.

The genes are TRBV29-1 and TRBJ1-1; 7 nucleotides align to TRBD1. The V segment lost 6 bases and the J segment 0 bases; nucleotides outside the gene matches: 4. The CDR3 contains 13 residues. The germline V gene has CDR1 SQVTM and CDR2 ANQGSEA. The CDR3 region is CSVLGTVNTEAFF. CDR3 DNA sequence: TGCAGCGTCCTGGGGACAGTGAACACTGAAGCTTTCTTT.

The chain joins TRBV7-9 to TRBJ2-7; TRBD1 is a possible D gene (5 bases). The V gene lost 6 bases and the J gene lost 3 bases, with 9 bases spanning the gap. This CDR3 spans 12 amino acids. CDR1 is SEHNR, CDR2 FQNEAQ, per germline (reference sequence). In nucleotides, the CDR3 is TGTGCCAGCAGAGGGGTCAACTACGAGCAGTACTTC. It codes for CASRGVNYEQYF.

CDR3 DNA sequence: TGCGCCAGCAGCTCCCTTGGGGGCCTGAACACTGAAGCTTTCTTT. It translates to CASSSLGGLNTEAFF. The chain joins TRBV5-1 to TRBJ1-1; D is perhaps TRBD1 (6 bases). Trimming took off 3 bases at V and 0 bases at J, with 12 bases between the two ends. This CDR3 region has 15 residues. Germline V lookup: CDR1 SGHRS, CDR2 YFSETQ.

The J gene is TRBJ2-3, the V gene TRBV19; TRBD2 aligns across 9 bases. Trimming removed 8 bases from V and 6 bases from J; junction bases left unmatched: 6. Per germline, CDR1 LNHDA and CDR2 SQIVND (reference sequence). This CDR3 has 13 residues. CDR3 loop: CASALAGSDTQYF. CDR3 nucleotides: TGTGCCAGTGCCCTAGCGGGGTCCGATACGCAGTATTTT.

The rearrangement joins TRBV4-1 to TRBJ2-5; 9 bases are shared with TRBD2. Germline trimming cut 0 bases from V and 11 bases from J; bases unmatched to any gene: 10. Germline loops: CDR1 MGHRA, CDR2 YSYEKL. This CDR3 is 15 amino acids long. The CDR3 reads CASSQERLAVGAQYF. As DNA, the CDR3 is TGCGCCAGCAGCCAAGAACGACTAGCGGTGGGCGCGCAGTACTTC.

This sequence joins TRBV2 and TRBJ2-1, with 9 bases lining up with TRBD2. The CDR3 has 15 residues. Losses at the gene ends were 2 bases for V and 3 bases for J; bases not matched to a gene: 2. Germline assignment: CDR1 SNHLY and CDR2 FYNNEI. In DNA, the CDR3 is TGTGCCAGCAGTGAACTAGCGGGGAACTACAATGAGCAGTTCTTC. This codes for CASSELAGNYNEQFF.

This rearrangement joins TRBV6-6 to TRBJ2-1; no definite D call. Germline CDR1 is MNHNY and CDR2 is SVGAGI (reference sequence). V was cut by 0 bases and J by 10 bases, with 7 bases left in between. This CDR3 region has 12 residues. The CDR3 protein is CASSYSETEQFF. CDR3 coding DNA: TGTGCCAGCAGTTACTCTGAGACAGAGCAGTTCTTC.